This T cell receptor (beta chain) originates from a study of T cells in Graves' hyperthyroidism and ophthalmopathy. Study-wide results and limits: A model built on 13 V-J features separated ophthalmopathy from stable hyperthyroidism.

CDR1 is LGHNA, CDR2 YNFKEQ, per germline. This CDR3 is 18 amino acids long. J gave up 5 bases and V 0 bases, and 10 bases lay outside the gene matches. As to this clonotype: The target antigen is unknown.

Amplification yielded TCR beta CDR3 regions, with RNA transcripts as the source. The HTBI primer set served for first-round RT-PCR of the TCR CDR3. MiXCR was run by TCRdb on the multiplex PCR reads, yielding one entry per CDR3 protein. The table includes more than 450,000 distinct CDR3 sequences, just under 20% detected once. Each ophthalmopathy patient scored at least 3 on the Clinical Activity Score and at least 4 on NOSPECS grade, with duration under 3 months. This chain uses TRBV4-2 with TRBJ1-6; 7 bases line up with TRBD1. Source material: blood. This sequence originates from a man aged 40-55 years with Graves' ophthalmopathy. This chain's CDR3 is CASSQDGPGTANNSPLHF. The DNA of the CDR3 is TGTGCCAGCAGCCAAGATGGGCCCGGGACAGCTAATAATTCACCCCTCCACTTT.